This T cell receptor (beta chain) is from a study of T cell repertoires in cytomegalovirus infection (dated by TCRdb to between 2019 and 2020). Background for the entire study: Donor HLA type was relevant to the analysis, because carriage of CMV infection together with the matching HLA type was indicated by public TCR beta signatures.

Including cysteine and phenylalanine, the CDR3 has 16 amino acids. The sequence is cut down to CDR3 DNA, 48 bases in frame from base 1. Taken from the germline V gene, the CDR1 and CDR2 loops are SNHLY and FYNNEI. V is clipped by 3 bases and J by 2 bases, and the sequence between their germline boundaries is 15 bases long. What the authors observed across the whole study: The ex vivo response was dominated by HLA-C-restricted CMV-specific TCR beta clonotypes, and the single most frequent clonotype in two of eight donors was supplied by these HLA-C-restricted clonotypes. In both this cohort and an independent roughly 350-donor cohort, the cumulative frequency of public TCR beta family members distinguished carriers of CMV infection plus the relevant HLA type.

Only a few counts were recorded for this clonotype. What antigen it recognizes has not been identified. No base-level quality is on record; no much larger clone is a single base apart. Sequencing used an Illumina HiSeq 1500. The public reads were quality trimmed at Q25 with fastp and then assembled into clones with MiXCR by TCRdb, keeping productive beta chains. Each CDR3 protein gets just one entry, which takes the most common genes and DNA from the rows behind it. The sample table records tens of thousands of distinct CDR3 sequences; 20% to 25% of these occur just once. Under 20% of the sample lies in the top ten.

The V and J segments used are TRBV2 and TRBJ2-3; matching of 6 bases hints at TRBD1 as the D gene. The sample comprised PBMCs, sequenced either directly or after in vitro stimulation (not recorded which). This TCR derives from a human donor in good health (CMV status not recorded). Some clones in this sample may be carry-over from other donors' samples. The CDR3 reads CASSDPPDSLTDTQYF. The DNA reads as follows: TGTGCCAGCAGTGACCCCCCGGACAGTCTCACAGATACGCAGTATTTT.